This T cell receptor (beta chain) came from a study of T cells after yellow fever vaccination. Study overall: Each low-cell-number fraction was prepared by means of SMART-Seq v4 Ultra Low Input. Points from the study as a whole: Although most clonotypes did not, a small share appeared in both CD4 and CD8 compartments.

Concerning this clonotype: Its cognate antigen is unknown.

The germline CDR1 and CDR2 sequences are SGHTA and FQGNSA. The junction had 8 bases not matched to a gene; V was cut back by 4 bases and J by 11 bases. The CDR3 is made up of 15 amino acids. Template switching by 5'RACE produced TCR cDNA, adding a universal primer site and UMIs. TCRdb reanalysed the 5' RACE reads using MiXCR and keeps one entry per CDR3 protein. The sample contains about 160,000 distinct CDR3 sequences, around 7.2% of which appear only once. The chain joins TRBV7-2 to TRBJ2-6; 10 bases are shared with TRBD1. This clonotype was obtained from a man younger than 35 who received the YFV17D yellow fever vaccine. Sample: CD4+ T cells sorted from PBMCs, taken about 5 days after the first yellow fever vaccination. The CDR3 spells CASSSRTGGLDVLTF. The CDR3 DNA sequence: TGTGCCAGCAGCTCGCGGACAGGGGGGCTTGACGTCCTGACTTTC.